The clone carrying this T cell receptor beta chain was counted only a few times. Its antigen is undetermined. This sample is part of a study of cytomegalovirus exposure and HLA in healthy donors. Germline values: CDR1 SGHTA, CDR2 FQGNSA. Trimming at V came to 5 bases and at J to 2 bases, leaving 7 bases not matched to a gene. CDR3 size: 17 residues. The study's findings and limits: Donors belonging to an Asian-associated ancestry cluster reportedly showed fewer N-insertions in productive TCRs than the roughly 670-donor mean, according to what a later analysis found. The authors assumed roughly uniform sequencing depth across donors for presence/absence analyses.

Healthy individuals who donated bone marrow served as the donors. Amplification used 60 Vbeta primers and 13 Jbeta primers. Here immunoSEQ multiplex PCR was the method, and the copy in TCRdb shows in-frame clones only, minus some. Of about 160,000 clones in the sample, 79% were seen once. The chain uses TRBV7-2 and TRBJ2-1, with 12 bases that match TRBD2. Material for sequencing was PBMCs. This receptor was obtained from a man aged 35-49 years in good health and CMV-seronegative. Written as DNA, the CDR3 is TGTGCCAGCAGCCCTTGGACTAGCGGGAAGGCCTACAATGAGCAGTTCTTC. Protein product: CASSPWTSGKAYNEQFF.